This T cell receptor beta chain was sequenced in a study of CD4 T cells in relation to SARS-CoV-2 and coronaviruses. Findings and limits, study-wide: Crossreactivity was assessed only for spike protein, not other viral proteins.

Before the COVID-19 pandemic, during about 2010-2018, CD4+ T cells were taken from unexposed donors. Isolation of CD4+ T cells took place after approximately 11 days in culture. Remarks on this clone: What it binds is not known.

CDR1 is SEHNR and CDR2 is FQNEAQ in the germline V gene (reference sequence). Trimming left V 7 bases short and J 4 bases short, with 17 bases between. The CDR3 runs to 14 residues. Produced via immunoSEQ multiplex PCR; TCRdb's table is partial and in-frame only. The table includes some 19,000 clones, 77% detected once. The sample taken for sequencing was CD4+ T cells from PBMCs, cultured in vitro. The clonotype originates from a human donor in good health. The chain combines TRBV7-9 with TRBJ2-7; TRBD1 is a possible D gene (6 bases). The CDR3 sequence: CASTETGSGYEQYF. CDR3 sequence (DNA): TGTGCCAGCACCGAAACAGGGTCGGGATACGAGCAGTACTTC.